This TCR beta chain appears in the sequencing data of a study of blood T cell repertoires in COVID-19 (dated by TCRdb to the early 2020s). Looking at the study overall: Samples from collaborators originated in the United States, Italy and Spain and spanned both the acute and convalescent phases of COVID-19. The material from the prospective study consisted of cDNA or gDNA derived from T cells, B-cell-depleted T cells, or PBMCs. Subjects who had been exposed to COVID-19, were actively infected with it, or had recovered from it provided the deeply sampled blood TCRbeta repertoires that made up the dataset. The repertoires were released in a freely available public database meant as a resource for research on the immune response to SARS-CoV-2. Samples were obtained from the ongoing ImmuneRACE study (first 160 participants) and from 1,000 to 1,500 subjects provided by 6 global collaborators. Nearly every sample came with metadata listing a de-identified subject ID, COVID-19 status, age in years and sex. Where available, HLA class I and class II types were obtained from metadata supplied by the sample provider rather than from assay-based typing.

This clone was seen once. The target of this receptor is not known. Base-call qualities are not available, and no considerably larger clone is one nucleotide away. Including cysteine and phenylalanine, the CDR3 has 16 amino acids. The sequence is cut down to CDR3 DNA, 48 bases in frame from base 1. Trimming removed 4 bases from V and 0 bases from J; the gene matches leave 8 bases unexplained. CDR1 LNHDA and CDR2 SQIVND were looked up in the germline V gene (reference sequence). The collaborating institutions used their own protocols to collect whole blood in K2EDTA tubes. Collaborator samples were shipped for TCRbeta analysis as frozen whole blood, isolated PBMCs, or DNA extracted from either sample type. Summary of the overall study and its limitations: The amount of clinical and demographic metadata varied by source and participant and was provided uncurated.

The immunoSEQ Assay, a bias-controlled multiplex PCR, was used to amplify TCRbeta CDR3 regions from genomic DNA. In the authors' own workflow: Within the assay, amplification of reference gene primers was used to estimate how many nucleated cells each sample contained. To quantify the absolute abundance of each unique TCRbeta CDR3 rearrangement, sequence reads were collapsed and filtered. For each sample, productive Simpson clonality was calculated as the square root of Simpson's diversity index across productive rearrangements. TCRdb limited this immuneACCESS table to in-frame rearrangements with V and J called. A share of clones is missing; checked studies link under half to unresolved V genes, and the rest is unexplained. V and J calls and clone size are given by that table; D and trimming were obtained from the DNA. For this sample there are over 200,000 clones; about nine tenths appear just once. The ten biggest clones cover 2.7% of the sample.

The V and J genes are TRBV19 and TRBJ1-2, and 7 bases in between align with TRBD1. The sample comprised peripheral blood. The sequence derives from a woman aged 55 to 70 with acute or convalescent COVID-19. Here is the DNA: TGTGCCAGTAGTACATATCCGGGACAGACTAACTATGGCTACACCTTC. It specifies CASSTYPGQTNYGYTF.